The clone carrying this T cell receptor (beta chain) was detected once. TCR alpha and TCR beta cDNA libraries carrying sample barcodes and UMIs were produced by 5'RACE using constant-segment primers. TCRdb re-called the 5' RACE reads with MiXCR, one entry per CDR3 protein. Of a few hundred thousand distinct CDR3 sequences in the sample, approximately 15% were seen once. This record belongs to a study of T-cell memory formation after mild COVID-19. With 3 bases clipped from V and 5 bases from J, the junction kept 16 bases outside the gene matches. From germline, CDR1 is MNHEY and CDR2 SVGAGI. The CDR3 runs to 18 residues.

The chain joins TRBV6-5 to TRBJ2-5; 9 bases are a match to TRBD2. Source material: PBMCs or a T cell subset sorted from them (not recorded which). The clonotype comes from a man younger than 35 who had mild COVID-19 (a few samples of this study predate the infection). Cell type and time point are not known. CDR3 in DNA: TGTGCCAGCAGTTATGGTTTGCTCATGCGGGGGGGCGTCGAGACCCAGTACTTC. This encodes CASSYGLLMRGGVETQYF.